The subject of this entry is one TCR beta chain. Its antigen is not known. The data are from a study of cytomegalovirus exposure and HLA in healthy donors. Whole-study context: The 95 million to 120 million unique TCR beta sequences, from around 200 million T cells, were found by an earlier analysis. Overall study results and limits: Analysis was carried out at a later point, and it linked a missense DCLRE1C variant to TCR beta V- and J-gene trimming. In a later analysis, the majority of CMV-associated beta chains seemingly showed HLA restriction. In a later analysis, at a false discovery rate of 0.05, roughly 16,000 TCR beta sequences matched HLA alleles.

PCR was performed using 60 Vbeta and 13 Jbeta primers. Clones were sequenced by immunoSEQ multiplex PCR, and TCRdb holds only the in-frame ones, with some missing. This sample has 100,000 to 150,000 clones, with about three quarters found just once. V lost 0 bases and J lost 2, with 4 bases in between. CDR1 and CDR2 from the germline V gene are SGHNT and YENEEA. The length of the CDR3 is 13 residues. The chain is built from TRBV11-3 and TRBJ1-2, with D uncertain. Sequencing input: PBMCs. The origin of this receptor is a man aged 25-45 years in good health and CMV-seronegative. The CDR3 loop reads CASSLDGNYGYTF. DNA for the CDR3: TGTGCCAGCAGCTTAGATGGCAACTATGGCTACACCTTC.